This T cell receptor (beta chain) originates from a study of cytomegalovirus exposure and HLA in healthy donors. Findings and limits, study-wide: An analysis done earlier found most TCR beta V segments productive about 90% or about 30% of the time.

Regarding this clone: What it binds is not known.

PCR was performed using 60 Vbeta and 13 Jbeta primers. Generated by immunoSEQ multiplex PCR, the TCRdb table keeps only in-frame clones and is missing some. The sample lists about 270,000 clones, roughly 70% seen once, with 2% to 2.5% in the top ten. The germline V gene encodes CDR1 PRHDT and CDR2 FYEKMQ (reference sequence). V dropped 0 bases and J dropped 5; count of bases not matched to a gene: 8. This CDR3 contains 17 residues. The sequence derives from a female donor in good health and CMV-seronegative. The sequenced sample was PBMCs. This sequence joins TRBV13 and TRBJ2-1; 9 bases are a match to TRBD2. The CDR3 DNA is TGTGCCAGCAGCTTAGGCTTAGCGGGAGTGCCGAACAATGAGCAGTTCTTC. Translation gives CASSLGLAGVPNNEQFF.